This T cell receptor beta chain was sequenced in a study of breast tumors, draining lymph nodes, adjacent tissues. This clonotype has more than one count but fewer than ten. The CDR3 totals 13 residues. The germline V and J ends were trimmed by 6 bases and 4 bases, with 11 bases remaining between them. Germline assignment: CDR1 SNHLY and CDR2 FYNNEI. Axillary draining lymph nodes of breast cancer patients supplied the node samples. TCRdb independently ran MiXCR on the multiplex PCR reads; one entry per CDR3 protein. The table records 100,000 or so distinct CDR3 sequences, roughly 20% of them present only once.

The sequenced sample consisted of axillary lymph node tissue. The receptor's source is a female donor with breast cancer. Some clones in this sample may be carry-over from other donors' samples. The genes are TRBV2 and TRBJ2-3, with D unresolved. The DNA of the CDR3 is TGTGCCAGCAGCCCAATGGGCGCAGATACGCAGTATTTT. It is translated as CASSPMGADTQYF.